The 5 T cell receptor beta chains presented below share a single source sample, sequenced in a study of T-cell reconstitution after alpha-beta-depleted transplantation in children. A library of TCRbeta sequences, prepared with unique molecular identifiers, was generated. MiXCR, run by TCRdb on the PCR reads, gives a single entry per CDR3 protein. The data hold some 240,000 distinct CDR3 sequences, with 9% to 10% observed a single time. Sequenced here: PBMCs from the stem cell graft donor, sampled from the stem cell graft. These receptors came from a human donor who donated a stem cell graft to a child with SCID.

This chain connects TRBV7-9 to TRBJ2-7; D is tentatively TRBD1 or TRBD2 (5 bases each). This CDR3 is 14 amino acids long. Germline assignment: CDR1 SEHNR and CDR2 FQNEAQ (reference sequence). Trimming took 2 bases from V and 5 from J, leaving 13 bases between them. DNA for the CDR3: TGTGCCAGCAGCTTATCTGACGGGACCCACGAGCAGTACTTC. Its translation: CASSLSDGTHEQYF.

This clonotype has at least ten counts. The rearrangement joins TRBV5-1 to TRBJ2-7; D could derive from TRBD1 or TRBD2 (5 bases each). CDR3 length: 14 amino acids. The germline V gene has CDR1 SGHRS and CDR2 YFSETQ. V was pared by 1 base and J by 5 bases, with 13 bases between. CDR3 residues: CASSLYQGADEQYF. The CDR3 DNA is TGCGCCAGCAGCTTGTACCAGGGAGCAGACGAGCAGTACTTC.

With respect to this clonotype: A much more abundant neighbour one base away suggests this may be a read error. V is TRBV20-1 and J is TRBJ2-3; 8 nucleotides match TRBD1. There are 14 residues in the CDR3. V shed 5 bases, J shed 4 bases, and the junction held 8 bases outside the gene matches. From germline, CDR1 is DFQATT and CDR2 SNEGSKA (reference sequence). CDR3 sequence reads: CSAEDRVSADTQYF. DNA for the CDR3: TGCAGTGCTGAGGACAGGGTTAGCGCAGATACGCAGTATTTT.

In this sample, this clonotype turned up many times. The V gene is TRBV7-2, the J gene TRBJ2-5; a weak D match, TRBD1 (5 bases). Trimming cost V 5 bases and J 5 bases, with 15 bases left between them. Germline lookup yields CDR1 SGHTA and CDR2 FQGNSA. The CDR3 has 14 amino acids. The CDR3 DNA reads TGTGCCAGCAGCCCAGGGTGGGTTGTGGAGACCCAGTACTTC. It codes for CASSPGWVVETQYF.

There are many counts of this clonotype. This chain uses TRBV2 with TRBJ1-5; D not certain. CDR3 size: 14 residues. Germline assignment: CDR1 SNHLY and CDR2 FYNNEI. The ends were cut back, 6 bases at V and 1 base at J, with 10 bases in the middle. CDR3 residues: CASSQSPSNQPQHF. For the CDR3, the DNA is TGTGCCAGCAGCCAAAGCCCAAGCAATCAGCCCCAGCATTTT.